One sample yielded the 5 T cell receptor beta chains listed below, sequenced in a study of T cells in Graves' hyperthyroidism and ophthalmopathy. Using RNA transcripts as the source, TCR beta CDR3 regions were amplified. First-round RT-PCR targeting the TCR CDR3 was performed with the HTBI primer set. TCRdb recomputed calls from the multiplex PCR reads with MiXCR, one row per CDR3 protein. The data contain hundreds of thousands of distinct CDR3 sequences, about 43% of them singletons. Sequencing was performed on peripheral blood or thyroid tissue (not recorded which). These receptors were collected from a woman aged 18-29 years with Graves' hyperthyroidism.

About this clonotype itself: A much larger clonotype is one base distant, so this may be a read error. This chain uses TRBV7-7 with TRBJ1-3, with D hard to call. This CDR3 comprises 13 residues. The V end lost 11 bases, the J end lost 0 bases, and 11 bases lay between the germline ends. Germline V gene sequence: CDR1 SSHAT, CDR2 FNYEAQ (reference sequence). The CDR3 nucleotides read TGTGCCCGCCGACACGGCTCTGGAAACACCATATATTTT. Translating gives CARRHGSGNTIYF.

The chain recombines TRBV6-6 with TRBJ2-5, with D hard to call. The germline CDR1 and CDR2 sequences are MNHNY and SVGAGI (reference sequence). The CDR3 sequence is 12 residues long. V gave up 7 bases and J gave up 7 bases, with 13 bases separating them. DNA for the CDR3: TGTGCCAGCAAAGCCTCGGACCCGACCCAGTACTTC. Translation: CASKASDPTQYF.

This clonotype was counted a few times. The rearrangement uses TRBV12-3 or TRBV12-4 and TRBJ1-1; D uncertain. The CDR3 spans 15 residues. V was shortened by 1 base and J by 3 bases, with 12 bases between the two germline ends. The CDR3 loop reads CASSLVLGSDTEAFF. In DNA form, the CDR3 reads TGTGCCAGCAGTTTAGTATTAGGCAGCGACACTGAAGCTTTCTTT.

The V gene is TRBV2, the J gene TRBJ1-1; 8 bases are shared with TRBD1. V gave up 6 bases and J gave up 2 bases; unmatched junction bases: 5. CDR1 and CDR2 from the germline V gene are SNHLY and FYNNEI. This CDR3 region has 14 residues. The CDR3 nucleotides are TGTGCCAGCAGGACTGACAGGGGAAACACTGAAGCTTTCTTT. It is translated as CASRTDRGNTEAFF.

This clonotype was detected a few times. The V call is TRBV7-3, the J call TRBJ1-1; D call uncertain. CDR1 is SGHTA, CDR2 FQGTGA, per germline. Deletions cut 6 bases from V and 8 bases from J, with 19 bases between. CDR3 length: 14 residues. CDR3 region: CASRLKAPTAEAFF. The CDR3 DNA reads TGTGCCAGCAGGCTAAAGGCCCCTACTGCCGAAGCTTTCTTT.